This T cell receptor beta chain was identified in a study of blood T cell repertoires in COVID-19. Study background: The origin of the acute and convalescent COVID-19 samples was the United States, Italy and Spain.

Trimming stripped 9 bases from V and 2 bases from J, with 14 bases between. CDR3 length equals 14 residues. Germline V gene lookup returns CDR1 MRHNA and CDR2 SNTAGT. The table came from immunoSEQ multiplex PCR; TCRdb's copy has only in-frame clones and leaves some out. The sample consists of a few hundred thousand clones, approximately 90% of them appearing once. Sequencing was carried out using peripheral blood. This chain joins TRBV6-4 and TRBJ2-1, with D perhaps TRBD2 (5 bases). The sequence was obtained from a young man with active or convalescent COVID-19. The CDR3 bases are TGTGCCAGGAGCGGTACTCCCCCCTACAATGAGCAGTTCTTC. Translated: CARSGTPPYNEQFF.